These 27 T cell receptor beta chains originate from one sample sequenced in a study of T cells in Graves' hyperthyroidism and ophthalmopathy. TCR beta CDR3 sequences were amplified from RNA transcripts. HTBI primers were the set used in a first-round RT-PCR of the TCR CDR3. TCRdb analysed the multiplex PCR reads with MiXCR anew, one entry per CDR3 protein. The sample comprises roughly 420,000 distinct CDR3 sequences, around 14% of which are singletons, and around an eighth rests with the top ten. Sequencing was performed on blood. The source of these receptors is a woman aged 18 to 35 with Graves' hyperthyroidism.

In its sample, this clonotype was seen many times. The chain links TRBV28 to TRBJ2-3; no firm D call. The germline V gene encodes CDR1 MDHEN and CDR2 SYDVKM. The CDR3 runs to 14 residues. V lost 7 bases to trimming and J lost 0 bases, with 11 bases between them. Here the CDR3 DNA reads TGTGCCAGCATCCCCGCGGTTAGCACAGATACGCAGTATTTT. This gives the protein CASIPAVSTDTQYF.

There are many counts of this clonotype. CDR3 residues: CASSYSVGAEETQYF. CDR3 in DNA: TGTGCCAGCAGTTACTCGGTGGGGGCAGAAGAGACCCAGTACTTC. This chain links TRBV6-2 or TRBV6-3 with TRBJ2-5; TRBD1 is a possible D gene (6 bases). Between the trimmed V and J ends, which lost 0 bases and 3 bases, there was a span of 11 bases. The CDR3 has 15 residues. Per germline, CDR1 MNHEY and CDR2 SVGEGT.

The chain joins TRBV6-6 to TRBJ1-6; D may be TRBD1 (6 bases). Germline values: CDR1 MNHNY, CDR2 SVGAGI (reference sequence). The CDR3 covers 16 residues. V lost 2 bases, J lost 5 bases, and 13 bases lay in between. CDR3 in amino acids: CASSYIGGANNSPLHF. DNA for the CDR3: TGTGCCAGCAGTTACATTGGGGGCGCGAATAATTCACCCCTCCACTTT.

This clonotype showed up just a few times. CDR3 sequence (DNA): TGTGCCAGCAGCTTAGTACAGGGGTTAAACACCATATATTTT. Translation: CASSLVQGLNTIYF. The chain carries TRBV7-8 and TRBJ1-3; 7 positions match TRBD1. The CDR3 contains 14 residues. In germline, CDR1 is SGHVS, CDR2 FQNEAQ. The V segment lost 1 base and the J segment 6 bases; nucleotides outside the gene matches: 3.

In the case of this clonotype: A read error may account for a junction end that differs from germline. This rearrangement joins TRBV3-1 to TRBJ2-7, with D unclear. In germline, CDR1 is LGHDT, CDR2 YNNKEL (reference sequence). This CDR3 has 15 residues. This CDR3 reads CASNQEFSRNYEQYF. CDR3 nucleotides: TGTGCCAGCAACCAAGAGTTCTCTAGAAACTACGAGCAGTACTTC.

The chain couples TRBV7-6 to TRBJ1-1; no definite D call. Trimming took 5 bases from V and 3 from J, leaving 19 bases between them. In germline, CDR1 is SGHVS, CDR2 FNYEAQ. The CDR3 has 16 amino acids. CDR3 bases: TGTGCCAGCAGCCCACTAACTAGGGTTGAGGACACTGAAGCTTTCTTT. It encodes CASSPLTRVEDTEAFF.

This clonotype has only a few counts. The chain employs TRBV9 and TRBJ2-3; 7 nucleotides align to TRBD2. This CDR3 contains 16 residues. The trim removed 4 bases at V and 0 bases at J, leaving 8 bases unmatched. CDR1 and CDR2 from the germline V gene are SGDLS and YYNGEE. CDR3: CASSTQPGLSTDTQYF. DNA of the CDR3: TGTGCCAGCAGCACACAACCGGGACTAAGCACAGATACGCAGTATTTT.

This clonotype appeared a few times. The chain links TRBV4-1 to TRBJ2-5, with 9 positions matching TRBD2. The CDR3 is 16 residues long. Germline V gene data show CDR1 as MGHRA and CDR2 as YSYEKL. V lost 5 bases to trimming and J lost 0 bases; unmatched junction nucleotides: 7. The CDR3 DNA follows: TGCGCCAGCAGCGCGACCCTAGCGGGGTACCAAGAGACCCAGTACTTC. As protein: CASSATLAGYQETQYF.

The chain has TRBV27 and TRBJ2-1, with 7 bases lining up with TRBD2. The trim removed 3 bases at V and 4 bases at J, leaving 6 bases unmatched. The germline V gene has CDR1 MNHEY and CDR2 SMNVEV (reference sequence). The CDR3 extends over 15 amino acids. CDR3 coding DNA: TGTGCCAGCAGTTTCCCGGGACTAAAATACAATGAGCAGTTCTTC. Protein product: CASSFPGLKYNEQFF.

This clonotype was seen repeatedly, ten times or more. This rearrangement joins TRBV7-2 to TRBJ2-3; TRBD2 might be the D (5 bases). Germline V gives CDR1 SGHTA, CDR2 FQGNSA. The V gene lost 5 bases and the J gene lost 6 bases, with 18 bases spanning the gap. The CDR3 consists of 15 residues. The CDR3, as DNA: TGTGCCAGCAGCCCACGGACCCGAGCGGCGGATACGCAGTATTTT. Translating it yields CASSPRTRAADTQYF.

About this clonotype: A much larger clone differs from this one at a single base, so this may be a read error. This chain connects TRBV14 to TRBJ2-1; 9 bases map to TRBD2. The CDR3 runs to 16 residues. CDR1 SGHDN and CDR2 FVKESK come from the germline V gene. J lost 7 bases, V lost 7 bases, and 14 bases had no gene match. In DNA, the CDR3 is TGTGCCAGCAACCGCCGGCGGGAGGGCCTAGGAAATGAGCAGTTCTTC. This sequence encodes CASNRRREGLGNEQFF. Filled out from reference TRBV14 and TRBJ2-1, the complete variable domain reads EAGVTQFPSHSVIEKGQTVTLRCDPISGHDNLYWYRRVMGKEIKFLLHFVKESKQDESGMPNNRFLAERTGGTYSTLKVQPAELEDSGVYFCASNRRREGLGNEQFFGPGTRLTVL.

The rearrangement joins TRBV9 to TRBJ2-1; 8 bases map to TRBD1. With 0 bases clipped from V and 7 bases from J, the junction kept 6 bases outside the gene matches. The germline V gene encodes CDR1 SGDLS and CDR2 YYNGEE. The CDR3 has 15 amino acids. CDR3 coding DNA: TGTGCCAGCAGCGTAGAGTCCCACAGGGGGAATGAGCAGTTCTTC. Translation gives CASSVESHRGNEQFF.

In its sample, this clonotype was seen many times. V is TRBV20-1 and J is TRBJ2-6; TRBD1 is a possible D gene (5 bases). V was cut by 3 bases and J by 1 base, with 10 bases left in between. This CDR3 spans 15 amino acids. Germline CDR1 reads DFQATT; CDR2 reads SNEGSKA (reference sequence). CDR3 amino acids: CSARGGASGANVLTF. For the CDR3, the DNA is TGCAGTGCTAGGGGTGGGGCGTCTGGGGCCAACGTCCTGACTTTC.

This clonotype was seen more than once but under ten times. V gene TRBV4-2 combines with J gene TRBJ2-5; TRBD2 matches at 8 bases. The CDR3 is made up of 15 amino acids. The germline V gene has CDR1 LGHNA and CDR2 YNFKEQ. V was clipped by 0 bases and J by 7 bases; unmatched bases: 7. In DNA, the CDR3 is TGTGCCAGCAGCCAAGAGGGGTCCGGGGGGGGGACCCAGTACTTC. It is translated as CASSQEGSGGGTQYF.

The chain recombines TRBV11-3 with TRBJ1-5; maybe TRBD1 (6 bases). The length of the CDR3 is 21 residues. The germline V gene has CDR1 SGHNT and CDR2 YENEEA. The germline V and J ends were trimmed by 3 bases and 6 bases, with 33 bases remaining between them. CDR3 sequence reads: CASSFITSGGATRGDSQPQHF. The CDR3 nucleotides are TGTGCCAGCAGCTTTATCACATCAGGTGGGGCCACAAGGGGGGATAGTCAGCCCCAGCATTTT.

V usage is TRBV10-2 and J usage is TRBJ1-2, with D unresolved. Trimming cost V 2 bases and J 0 bases, with 7 bases left between them. The CDR3 loop spans 14 amino acids. Germline CDR1 WSHSY, CDR2 SAAADI. The CDR3 sequence: CASSESAANYGYTF. DNA for the CDR3: TGCGCCAGCAGTGAGAGCGCAGCTAACTATGGCTACACCTTC.

This CDR3 reads CASSPSAGLAMNTQYF. The CDR3 DNA sequence: TGTGCCAGCTCACCATCTGCGGGACTAGCAATGAATACGCAGTATTTT. The chain joins TRBV18 to TRBJ2-3; TRBD2 matches at 9 bases. Per germline, CDR1 KGHSH and CDR2 LQKENI. This CDR3 comprises 16 residues. The trim removed 2 bases at V and 7 bases at J, leaving 10 bases unmatched.

There are many counts of this clonotype. V and J are TRBV2 and TRBJ2-4; either TRBD1 or TRBD2 may fit D (5 bases each). With 5 bases removed from V and 7 bases from J, the gap between germline ends came to 15 bases. Germline CDR1 is SNHLY and CDR2 is FYNNEI. This CDR3 comprises 14 residues. CDR3 sequence reads: CASSLRGAANIQYF. The CDR3 DNA sequence: TGTGCCAGCAGTCTGAGGGGAGCGGCGAACATTCAGTACTTC.

Notes on this clonotype: A much larger clone differs from this one at a single base, so this may be a read error. The V and J genes are TRBV12-3 or TRBV12-4 and TRBJ2-7, with D perhaps matching TRBD1 (5 bases). The J call may be incorrect, as the DNA end agrees better with TRBJ2-1. CDR3 length: 13 amino acids. The CDR3 sequence is CASSGAVSYEQFF. Here the CDR3 DNA reads TGTGCCAGCAGTGGGGCGGTTAGCTACGAGCAGTTCTTC.

This clonotype was recorded many times. The chain has TRBV2 and TRBJ1-1; maybe TRBD1 (6 bases). Germline V lookup: CDR1 SNHLY, CDR2 FYNNEI. V gave up 1 base and J gave up 11 bases, with 14 bases separating them. This CDR3 region has 13 residues. DNA for the CDR3: TGTGCCAGCAGTGAAGAGGGCAGGGGAGTTGCTTTCTTT. Amino acids: CASSEEGRGVAFF.

The rearrangement joins TRBV9 to TRBJ2-5, with TRBD2 as a possible D gene (6 bases). Between the trimmed V and J ends, which lost 0 bases and 5 bases, there was a span of 29 bases. Germline CDR1 SGDLS, CDR2 YYNGEE. The CDR3 covers 20 residues. The chain's CDR3 is CASSVGHTGTGIIGGETQYF. For the CDR3, the DNA is TGTGCCAGCAGCGTAGGGCACACCGGTACCGGGATCATTGGGGGGGAGACCCAGTACTTC. The complete variable domain, with remaining parts taken from reference TRBV9 and TRBJ2-5, reads DSGVTQTPKHLITATGQRVTLRCSPRSGDLSVYWYQQSLDQGLQFLIQYYNGEERAKGNILERFSAQQFPDLHSELNLSSLELGDSALYFCASSVGHTGTGIIGGETQYFGPGTRLLVL.

The gene calls are TRBV4-2 and TRBJ1-2, with 11 bases that match TRBD1. The CDR3 contains 16 residues. The trim removed 2 bases at V and 8 bases at J, leaving 10 bases unmatched. Germline loops: CDR1 LGHNA, CDR2 YNFKEQ. DNA of the CDR3: TGTGCCAGCAGCCAACCACCCGTGGGGACAGGGGGAGGCTACACCTTC. Translated: CASSQPPVGTGGGYTF.

The rearrangement links TRBV19 to TRBJ2-7; 15 bases are a match to TRBD2. Germline values: CDR1 LNHDA, CDR2 SQIVND (reference sequence). The ends lost 7 bases at V and 7 bases at J; junction bases unmatched: 8. The CDR3 has 15 amino acids. CDR3 region: CASTLRTSGRDEQYF. The CDR3 bases are TGTGCCAGTACCCTAAGGACTAGCGGGAGGGATGAGCAGTACTTC.

The DNA for the CDR3 is TGTGCCAGCAGACCAACAGGGGGGCTAGCCATGAACACTGAAGCTTTCTTT. Encoded protein: CASRPTGGLAMNTEAFF. This chain joins TRBV11-2 and TRBJ1-1, with TRBD1 identical over 8 bases. Germline V gene lookup returns CDR1 SGHAT and CDR2 FQNNGV. CDR3 length: 17 amino acids. Germline trimming cut 6 bases from V and 0 bases from J; bases unmatched to any gene: 12.

The rearrangement links TRBV5-1 to TRBJ2-2, with D possibly being TRBD1 (5 bases). V was clipped by 0 bases and J by 2 bases, with 11 bases between them. CDR1 SGHRS and CDR2 YFSETQ come from the germline V gene. The CDR3 has 16 residues. CDR3 region: CASSLAWGGNTGELFF. The CDR3 DNA reads TGCGCCAGCAGCTTGGCCTGGGGCGGAAACACCGGGGAGCTGTTTTTT.

This clonotype was counted only a few times. This rearrangement joins TRBV6-1 to TRBJ2-3; D is possibly TRBD2 (5 bases). CDR1 is MNHNS, CDR2 SASEGT, per germline. Deletions cut 5 bases from V and 6 bases from J, with 15 bases between. This CDR3 is built from 14 residues. The CDR3 DNA follows: TGTGCCAGCAGTTATGGCGGGTTGGGCGATACGCAGTATTTT. Protein: CASSYGGLGDTQYF.

The gene calls are TRBV24-1 and TRBJ2-4; 7 positions match TRBD1. From germline, CDR1 is KGHDR and CDR2 SFDVKD. Trimming removed 3 bases from V and 8 bases from J; junction bases left unmatched: 6. The CDR3 is 14 amino acids. The CDR3 region is CATSDDDRDDIQYF. CDR3 DNA sequence: TGTGCCACCAGTGATGATGACAGGGATGACATTCAGTACTTC.